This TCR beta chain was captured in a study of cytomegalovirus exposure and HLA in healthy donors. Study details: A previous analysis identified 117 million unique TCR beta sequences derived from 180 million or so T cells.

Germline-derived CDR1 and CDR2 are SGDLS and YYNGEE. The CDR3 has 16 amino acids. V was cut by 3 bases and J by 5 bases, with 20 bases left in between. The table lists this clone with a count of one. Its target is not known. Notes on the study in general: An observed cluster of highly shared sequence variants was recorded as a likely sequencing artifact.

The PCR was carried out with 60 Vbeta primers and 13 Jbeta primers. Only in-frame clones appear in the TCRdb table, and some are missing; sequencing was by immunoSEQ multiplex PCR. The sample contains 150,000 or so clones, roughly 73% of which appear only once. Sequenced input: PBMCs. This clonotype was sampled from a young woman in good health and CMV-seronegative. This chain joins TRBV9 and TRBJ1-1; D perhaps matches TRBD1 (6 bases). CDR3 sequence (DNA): TGTGCCAGCAGCGCCGCCTCCCGGGGGGCGAGAACTGAAGCTTTCTTT. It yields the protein CASSAASRGARTEAFF.